This entry describes one T cell receptor (beta chain). Its antigen is currently unknown. The PCR ran on 60 Vbeta and 13 Jbeta primers. Generated by immunoSEQ multiplex PCR, the TCRdb table keeps only in-frame clones and is missing some. The sample features 200,000 or so clones, with around 0.74% in its top ten. This entry is derived from a study of cytomegalovirus exposure and HLA in healthy donors. Study in general: In a previous analysis, 100 million to 140 million unique TCR beta sequences were found from about 190 million T cells. Study-level results: Some segments of the V type, notably TRBV6-2 and TRBV6-3, were excluded as indistinguishable. The study labeled 164 TCR beta chains cytomegalovirus-associated.

V was trimmed by 1 base and J by 4 bases, leaving 13 bases between them. The germline V gene encodes CDR1 SGHAT and CDR2 FQDESV (reference sequence). CDR3 length equals 15 residues. The rearrangement joins TRBV11-1 to TRBJ1-1; TRBD1 is a possible D gene (5 bases). The sample comprised PBMCs. The origin of this receptor is a boy younger than 18 in good health and CMV-seronegative. The CDR3 reads CASSLGPRDLTEAFF. The CDR3 nucleotides read TGTGCCAGCAGCTTAGGACCGCGGGACCTCACTGAAGCTTTCTTT. The full variable domain, with the rest looked up from reference TRBV11-1 and TRBJ1-1, is EAEVAQSPRYKITEKSQAVAFWCDPISGHATLYWYRQILGQGPELLVQFQDESVVDDSQLPKDRFSAERLKGVDSTLKIQPAELGDSAMYLCASSLGPRDLTEAFFGQGTRLTVV.